This T cell receptor beta chain derives from a study of shared clonotypes between healthy human individuals. Naive CD8 cells lacked CD45RO and underwent positive selection for CCR7, leaving out terminally differentiated effector memory CD45RA+ cells. Trimming pared 4 bases from V and 6 bases from J, leaving 19 bases between. Germline CDR1 and CDR2: SGDLS and YYNGEE. CDR3 length: 15 amino acids. The method was immunoSEQ multiplex PCR; TCRdb's version includes in-frame clones alone and lacks a portion of them. The sample lists hundreds of thousands of clones; approximately 95% were seen once. Sequences were obtained from naive CD8+ T cells sorted from blood. V gene TRBV9 combines with J gene TRBJ1-2, with D unresolved. This clonotype was obtained from a woman aged 25 to 45 in good health. CDR3 DNA: TGTGCCAGCAGCCCAAGCGGGCAGTTAAGGAATGGCTACACCTTC. Residues: CASSPSGQLRNGYTF.